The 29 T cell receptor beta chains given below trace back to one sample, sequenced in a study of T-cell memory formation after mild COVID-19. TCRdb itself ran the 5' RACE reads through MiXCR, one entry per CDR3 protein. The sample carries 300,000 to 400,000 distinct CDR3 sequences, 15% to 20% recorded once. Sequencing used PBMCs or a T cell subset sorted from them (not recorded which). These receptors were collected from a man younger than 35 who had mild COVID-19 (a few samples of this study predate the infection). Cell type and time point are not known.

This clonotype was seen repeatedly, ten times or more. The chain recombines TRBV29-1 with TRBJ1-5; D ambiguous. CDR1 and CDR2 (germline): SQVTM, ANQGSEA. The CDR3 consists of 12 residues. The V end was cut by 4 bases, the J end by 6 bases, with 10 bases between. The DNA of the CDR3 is TGCAGCGTTGGGGAGGTTGGTCAGCCCCAGCATTTT. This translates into CSVGEVGQPQHF.

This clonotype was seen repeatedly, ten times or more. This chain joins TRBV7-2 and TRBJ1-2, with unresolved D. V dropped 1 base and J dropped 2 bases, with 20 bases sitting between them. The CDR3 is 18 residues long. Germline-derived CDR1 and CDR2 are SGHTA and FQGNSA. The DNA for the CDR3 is TGTGCCAGCAGCTTAGTTTTATCCCCAGTGGGGTCAAACTATGGCTACACCTTC. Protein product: CASSLVLSPVGSNYGYTF.

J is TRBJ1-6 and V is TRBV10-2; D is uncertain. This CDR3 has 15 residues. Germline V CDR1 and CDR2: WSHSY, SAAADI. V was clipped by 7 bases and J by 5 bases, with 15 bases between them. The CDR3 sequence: CASTTGYSNNSPLHF. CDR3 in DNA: TGCGCCAGCACGACGGGTTACAGCAATAATTCACCCCTCCACTTT.

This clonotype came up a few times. The CDR3 DNA reads as TGTGCCAGTACCCCGGACAGGGGAAATCAGCCCCAGCATTTT. Protein product: CASTPDRGNQPQHF. J is TRBJ1-5 and V is TRBV19, with 9 bases lining up with TRBD1. This CDR3 has 14 residues. Germline lookup yields CDR1 LNHDA and CDR2 SQIVND (reference sequence). Trimming took 7 bases from V and 4 from J; bases not matched to a gene: 5. Filled out from reference TRBV19 and TRBJ1-5, the complete variable domain reads DGGITQSPKYLFRKEGQNVTLSCEQNLNHDAMYWYRQDPGQGLRLIYYSQIVNDFQKGDIAEGYSVSREKKESFPLTVTSAQKNPTAFYLCASTPDRGNQPQHFGDGTRLSIL.

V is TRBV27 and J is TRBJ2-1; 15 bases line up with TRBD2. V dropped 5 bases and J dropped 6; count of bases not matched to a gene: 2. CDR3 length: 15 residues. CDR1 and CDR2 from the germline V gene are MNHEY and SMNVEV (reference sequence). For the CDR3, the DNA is TGTGCCAGCAGTCCGGGACTAGCGGGGGGCAATGAGCAGTTCTTC. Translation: CASSPGLAGGNEQFF.

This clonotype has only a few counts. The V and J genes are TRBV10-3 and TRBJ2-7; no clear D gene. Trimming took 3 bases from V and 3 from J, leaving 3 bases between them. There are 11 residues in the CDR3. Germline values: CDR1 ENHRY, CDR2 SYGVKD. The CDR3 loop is CAISDYYEQYF. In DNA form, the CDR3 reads TGTGCCATCAGTGATTACTACGAGCAGTACTTC.

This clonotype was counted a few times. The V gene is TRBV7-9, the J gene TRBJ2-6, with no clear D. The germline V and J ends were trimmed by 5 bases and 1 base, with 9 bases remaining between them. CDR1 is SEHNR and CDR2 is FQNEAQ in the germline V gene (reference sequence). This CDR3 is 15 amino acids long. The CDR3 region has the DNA TGTGCCAGCAGCCCGATCCCGTCTGGGGCCAACGTCCTGACTTTC. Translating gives CASSPIPSGANVLTF.

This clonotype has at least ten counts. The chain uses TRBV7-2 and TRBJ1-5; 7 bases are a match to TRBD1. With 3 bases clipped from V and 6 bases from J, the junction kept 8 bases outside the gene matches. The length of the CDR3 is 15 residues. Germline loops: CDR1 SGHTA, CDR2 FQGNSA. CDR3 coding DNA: TGTGCCAGCAGCTTCTCGACAACAGGGGTTCAGCCCCAGCATTTT. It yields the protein CASSFSTTGVQPQHF. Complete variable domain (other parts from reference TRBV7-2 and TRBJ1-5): GAGVSQSPSNKVTEKGKDVELRCDPISGHTALYWYRQSLGQGLEFLIYFQGNSAPDKSGLPSDRFSAERTGGSVSTLTIQRTQQEDSAVYLCASSFSTTGVQPQHFGDGTRLSIL.

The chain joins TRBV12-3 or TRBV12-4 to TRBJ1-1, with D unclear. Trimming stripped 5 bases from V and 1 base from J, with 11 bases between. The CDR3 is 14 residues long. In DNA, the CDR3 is TGTGCCAGCAGTGATCCGGTCCCGAACACTGAAGCTTTCTTT. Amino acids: CASSDPVPNTEAFF.

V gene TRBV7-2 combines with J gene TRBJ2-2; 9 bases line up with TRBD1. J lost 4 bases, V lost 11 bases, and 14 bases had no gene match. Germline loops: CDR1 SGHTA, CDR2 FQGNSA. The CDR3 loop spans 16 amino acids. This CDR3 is CAVWGGGQGSTGELFF. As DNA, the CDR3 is TGTGCCGTCTGGGGCGGGGGACAGGGCTCCACCGGGGAGCTGTTTTTT.

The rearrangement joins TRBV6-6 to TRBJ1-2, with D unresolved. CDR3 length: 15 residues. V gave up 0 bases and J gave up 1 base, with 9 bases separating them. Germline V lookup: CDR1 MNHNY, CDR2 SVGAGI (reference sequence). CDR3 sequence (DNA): TGTGCCAGCAGTTACTCGAAGGGCAGTAACTATGGCTACACCTTC. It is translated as CASSYSKGSNYGYTF.

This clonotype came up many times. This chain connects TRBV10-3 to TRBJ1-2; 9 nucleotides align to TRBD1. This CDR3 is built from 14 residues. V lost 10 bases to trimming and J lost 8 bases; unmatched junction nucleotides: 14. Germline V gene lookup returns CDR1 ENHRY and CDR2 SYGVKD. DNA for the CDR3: TGTGCCACCGGGACCGGGACAGGGTATCAAGGCTACACCTTC. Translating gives CATGTGTGYQGYTF.

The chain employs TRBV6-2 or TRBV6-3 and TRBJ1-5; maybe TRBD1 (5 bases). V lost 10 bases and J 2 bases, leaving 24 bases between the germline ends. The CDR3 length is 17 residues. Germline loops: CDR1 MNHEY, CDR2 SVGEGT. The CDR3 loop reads CATRTLRSGTGNQPQHF. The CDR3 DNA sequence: TGTGCCACCCGAACCCTCAGGTCGGGGACTGGCAATCAGCCCCAGCATTTT.

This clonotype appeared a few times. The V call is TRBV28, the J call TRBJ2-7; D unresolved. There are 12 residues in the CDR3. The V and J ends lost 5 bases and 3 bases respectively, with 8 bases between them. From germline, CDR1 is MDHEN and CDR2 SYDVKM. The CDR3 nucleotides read TGTGCCAGCAGTCCCCGGAACTACGAGCAGTACGTC. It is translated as CASSPRNYEQYV.

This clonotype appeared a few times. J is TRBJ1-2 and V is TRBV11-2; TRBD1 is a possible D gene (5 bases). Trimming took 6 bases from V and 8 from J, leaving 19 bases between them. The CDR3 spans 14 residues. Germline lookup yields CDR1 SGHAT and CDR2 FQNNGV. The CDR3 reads CASSYAETVGGYTF. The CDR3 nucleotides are TGTGCCAGCAGTTACGCTGAGACAGTAGGAGGCTACACCTTC.

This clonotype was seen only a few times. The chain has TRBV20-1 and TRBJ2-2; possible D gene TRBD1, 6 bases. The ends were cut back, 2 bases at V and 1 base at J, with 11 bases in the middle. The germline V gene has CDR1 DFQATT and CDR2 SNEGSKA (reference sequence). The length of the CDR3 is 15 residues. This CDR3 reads CSARPGQRNTGELFF. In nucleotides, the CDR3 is TGCAGTGCTAGACCTGGACAGAGGAACACCGGGGAGCTGTTTTTT.

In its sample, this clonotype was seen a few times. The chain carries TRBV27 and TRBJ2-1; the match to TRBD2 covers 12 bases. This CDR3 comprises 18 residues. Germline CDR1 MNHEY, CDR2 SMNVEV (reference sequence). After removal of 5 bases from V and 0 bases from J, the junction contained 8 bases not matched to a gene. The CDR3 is CASSPARLAGVSYNEQFF. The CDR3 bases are TGTGCCAGCAGTCCAGCCCGACTAGCGGGGGTCTCCTACAATGAGCAGTTCTTC.

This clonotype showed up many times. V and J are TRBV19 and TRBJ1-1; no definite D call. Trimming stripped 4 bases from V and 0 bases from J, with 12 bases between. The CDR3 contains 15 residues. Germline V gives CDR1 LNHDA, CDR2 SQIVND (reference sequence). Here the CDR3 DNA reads TGTGCCAGTAGTACCGGACGGACGGTGAACACTGAAGCTTTCTTT. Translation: CASSTGRTVNTEAFF.

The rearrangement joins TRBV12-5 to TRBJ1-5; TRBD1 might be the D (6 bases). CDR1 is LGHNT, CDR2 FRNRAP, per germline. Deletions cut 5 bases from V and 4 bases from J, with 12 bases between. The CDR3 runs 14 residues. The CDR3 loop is CASGPGQQNQPQHF. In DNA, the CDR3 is TGTGCTAGTGGTCCGGGACAACAGAATCAGCCCCAGCATTTT.

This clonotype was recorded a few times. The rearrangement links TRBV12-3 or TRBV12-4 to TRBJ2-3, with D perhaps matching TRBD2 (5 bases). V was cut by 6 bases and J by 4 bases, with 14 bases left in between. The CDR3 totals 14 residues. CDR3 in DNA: TGTGCCAGCAGCCGGCACACTAGAGCAGATACGCAGTATTTT. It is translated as CASSRHTRADTQYF.

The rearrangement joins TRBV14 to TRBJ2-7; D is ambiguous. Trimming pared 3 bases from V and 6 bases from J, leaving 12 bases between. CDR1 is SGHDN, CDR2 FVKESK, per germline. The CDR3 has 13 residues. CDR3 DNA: TGTGCCAGCAGCCACGGTCGCAGGAGCGAGCAGTACGTC. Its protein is CASSHGRRSEQYV.

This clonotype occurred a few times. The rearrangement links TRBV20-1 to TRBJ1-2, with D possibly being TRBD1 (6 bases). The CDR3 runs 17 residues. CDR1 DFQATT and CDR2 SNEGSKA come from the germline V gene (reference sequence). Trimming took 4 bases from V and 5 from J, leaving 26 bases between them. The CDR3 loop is CSATPRWTQGLFYGYTF. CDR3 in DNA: TGCAGTGCTACACCCCGGTGGACACAGGGACTTTTTTATGGCTACACCTTC.

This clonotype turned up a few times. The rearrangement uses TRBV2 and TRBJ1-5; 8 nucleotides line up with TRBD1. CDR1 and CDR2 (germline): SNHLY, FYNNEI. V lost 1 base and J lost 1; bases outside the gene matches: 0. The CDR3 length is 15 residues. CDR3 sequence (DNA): TGTGCCAGCAGTGAAGACAGGGGGAGCAATCAGCCCCAGCATTTT. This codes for CASSEDRGSNQPQHF.

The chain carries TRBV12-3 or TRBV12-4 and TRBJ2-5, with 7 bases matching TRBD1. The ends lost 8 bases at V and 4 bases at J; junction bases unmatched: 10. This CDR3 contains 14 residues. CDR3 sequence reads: CASRTGVVAETQYF. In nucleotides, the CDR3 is TGTGCCAGCCGTACAGGGGTAGTAGCAGAGACCCAGTACTTC.

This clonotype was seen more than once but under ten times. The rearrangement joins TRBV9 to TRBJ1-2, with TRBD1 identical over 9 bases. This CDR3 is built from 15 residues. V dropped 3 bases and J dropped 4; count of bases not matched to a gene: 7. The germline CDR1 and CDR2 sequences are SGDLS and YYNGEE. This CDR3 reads CASSGFPGQGYGYTF. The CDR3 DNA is TGTGCCAGCAGCGGGTTCCCGGGACAGGGCTATGGCTACACCTTC.

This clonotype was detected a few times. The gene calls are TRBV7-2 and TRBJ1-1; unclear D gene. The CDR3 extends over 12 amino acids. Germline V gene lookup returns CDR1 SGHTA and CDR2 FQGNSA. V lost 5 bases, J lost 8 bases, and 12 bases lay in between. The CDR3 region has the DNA TGTGCCAGCAGCCCTCAGATACCCGAAGCTTTCTTT. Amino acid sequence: CASSPQIPEAFF.

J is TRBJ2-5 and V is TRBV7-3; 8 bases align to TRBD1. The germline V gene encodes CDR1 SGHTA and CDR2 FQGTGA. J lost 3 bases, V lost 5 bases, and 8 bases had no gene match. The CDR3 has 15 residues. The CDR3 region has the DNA TGTGCCAGCAGCCGATACCTGGACAGGGAAGAGACCCAGTACTTC. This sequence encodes CASSRYLDREETQYF. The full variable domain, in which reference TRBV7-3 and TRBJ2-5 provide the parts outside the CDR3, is GAGVSQTPSNKVTEKGKYVELRCDPISGHTALYWYRQSLGQGPEFLIYFQGTGAADDSGLPNDRFFAVRPEGSVSTLKIQRTERGDSAVYLCASSRYLDREETQYFGPGTRLLVL.

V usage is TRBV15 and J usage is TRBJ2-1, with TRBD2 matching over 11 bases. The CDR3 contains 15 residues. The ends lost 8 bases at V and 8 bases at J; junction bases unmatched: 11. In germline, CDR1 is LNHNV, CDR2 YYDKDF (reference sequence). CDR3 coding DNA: TGTGCCACCCAATCCACTAGCGGGGGTTGGTATGAGCAGTTCTTC. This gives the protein CATQSTSGGWYEQFF.

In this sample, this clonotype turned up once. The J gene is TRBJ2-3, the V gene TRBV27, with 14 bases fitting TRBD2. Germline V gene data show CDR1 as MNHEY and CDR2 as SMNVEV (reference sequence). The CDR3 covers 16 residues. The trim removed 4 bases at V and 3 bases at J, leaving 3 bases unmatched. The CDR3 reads CASSWTSGGWTDTQYF. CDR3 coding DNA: TGTGCCAGCAGTTGGACTAGCGGGGGGTGGACAGATACGCAGTATTTT.